This TCR beta chain was identified during a study of OX40 agonist ivuxolimab in advanced cancers. Study at large: It was ivuxolimab, an agonistic anti-OX40 (CD134) antibody, that patients were treated with. The study enrolled dose-escalation patients with hepatocellular carcinoma, melanoma, renal cell or head and neck cancer.

Here immunoSEQ multiplex PCR was the method, and the copy in TCRdb shows in-frame clones only, minus some. Of nearly 85,000 clones in the sample, roughly 80% are singletons; the top ten hold over 0.7%. V was clipped by 3 bases and J by 9 bases, with 21 bases between them. CDR1 is SGHRS and CDR2 is YFSETQ in the germline V gene. This CDR3 has 15 residues. Peripheral blood came from all dose cohorts at three timepoints. The specimen was CD4+ or CD8+ T cells sorted from blood, collected in a trial of the OX40 agonist ivuxolimab. The V call is TRBV5-1, the J call TRBJ2-5; TRBD1 might be the D (7 bases). The receptor's source is an adult with an advanced solid tumor such as melanoma, head and neck, liver or kidney cancer. CDR3: CASSSDRNSPGAQYF. Here the CDR3 DNA reads TGCGCCAGCAGCTCGGACAGGAATTCCCCGGGGGCCCAGTACTTC. The variable domain in full, completed from reference TRBV5-1 and TRBJ2-5, reads KAGVTQTPRYLIKTRGQQVTLSCSPISGHRSVSWYQQTPGQGLQFLFEYFSETQRNKGNFPGRFSGRQFSNSRSEMNVSTLELGDSALYLCASSSDRNSPGAQYFGPGTRLLVL.